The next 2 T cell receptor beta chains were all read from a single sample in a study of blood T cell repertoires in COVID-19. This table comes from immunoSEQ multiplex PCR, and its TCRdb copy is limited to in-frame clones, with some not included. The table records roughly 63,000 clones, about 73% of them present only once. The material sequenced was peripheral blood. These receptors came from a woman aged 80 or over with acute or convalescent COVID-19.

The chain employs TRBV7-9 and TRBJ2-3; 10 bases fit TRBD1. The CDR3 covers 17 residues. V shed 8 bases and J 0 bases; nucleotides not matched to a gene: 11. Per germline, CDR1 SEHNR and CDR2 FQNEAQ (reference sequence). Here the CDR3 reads CASGWTGGSSSTDTQYF. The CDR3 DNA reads TGTGCCAGCGGATGGACAGGGGGTTCATCTAGCACAGATACGCAGTATTTT.

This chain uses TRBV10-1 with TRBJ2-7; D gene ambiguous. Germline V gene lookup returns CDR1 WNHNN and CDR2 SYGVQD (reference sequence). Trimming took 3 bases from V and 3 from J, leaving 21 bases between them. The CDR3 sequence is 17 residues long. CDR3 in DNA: TGCGCCAGCAGTGAAGTTAGAATGGGCACAAGGCACTACGAGCAGTACTTC. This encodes CASSEVRMGTRHYEQYF.